These T cell receptor beta chains were read from a single sample in a study of Tregs in tolerant kidney transplant recipients. TCRdb keeps only in-frame clones here, not all; method: immunoSEQ multiplex PCR. There are more than 75,000 clones in the sample; 80% to 95% occur only once, and around 0.45% lies in the top ten. The sequencing here drew on CD4+ T cells from blood, taken before the transplant. All receptors come from a human donor who received a combined kidney and bone marrow transplant. Each CDR3 is given with its conserved first and last residue. Rows give clone size only sometimes, using once, few, many, or a class for an expanded clone.

size	V	J	CDR3
.	TRBV4-2	TRBJ2-1	CASSQGLAEQFF
.	TRBV27	TRBJ1-5	CASSLRKDRVVDQPQHF
.	TRBV2	TRBJ1-6	CASSESTGYSPLHF
.	TRBV10-3	TRBJ2-2	CAISETSGRSNTGELFF
.	TRBV5-1	TRBJ2-1	CASSYSGGADEQFF
.	TRBV5-1	TRBJ2-1	CASREGLAPSYNEQFF
once	TRBV5-6	TRBJ1-5	CASSYHTGERHQPQHF
.	TRBV19	TRBJ2-5	CASSIGLAGKTQYF
once	TRBV7-9	TRBJ2-1	CASSLMAGVAYEQFF
.	TRBV7-9	TRBJ2-4	CASSLGSLGTKNIQYF
.	TRBV27	TRBJ2-3	CASSPLAGGSTDTQYF
.	TRBV6-6	TRBJ1-1	CASTRSREENTEAFF
few	TRBV10-3	TRBJ1-2	CAISENLNYGYTF
.	TRBV18	TRBJ1-5	CASSPVGQIRSQHF
.	TRBV19	TRBJ1-1	CASSKGAMGTEAFF
.	TRBV11-3	TRBJ2-3	CASSPTRDTQYF
.	TRBV4-3	TRBJ2-3	CASSRIRTDLFRTDTQYF
.	TRBV9	TRBJ2-7	CASSVDPGTGRFEQYF
.	TRBV5-5	TRBJ1-2	CASTQESWTGVRYYGYTF
.	TRBV5-4	TRBJ2-3	CASSLDRSPSTDTQYF
once	TRBV28	TRBJ2-7	CASSWAGDPSYEQYF
.	TRBV5-4	TRBJ2-3	CASSRIMGQRTDTQYF
.	TRBV5-4	TRBJ2-5	CASSLSAGEHQETQYF
.	TRBV7-3	TRBJ2-5	CASSPRGLAGGETQYF
.	TRBV7-9	TRBJ2-5	CASSKTGTSTTRTQYF
.	TRBV5-4	TRBJ2-1	CASSPWEGLGNEQFF
.	TRBV2	TRBJ1-2	CASSGGGNYGYTF
.	TRBV4-1	TRBJ2-7	CASSQDPGNEQYF
.	TRBV7-9	TRBJ1-2	CASSIRTALSEYGYTF
.	TRBV6-5	TRBJ1-1	CASSYSRTGGQNEAFF
.	TRBV18	TRBJ2-3	CASSPLAGGARDTQYF
.	TRBV18	TRBJ2-7	CASSQSGRGLLGEQYF
.	TRBV28	TRBJ2-5	CASAGQLQETQYF
.	TRBV6-1	TRBJ1-2	CASRGVTNYGYTF
.	TRBV7-2	TRBJ1-6	CASSPTIRGINSPLHF
.	TRBV7-2	TRBJ2-1	CASSLRTSNYNEQFF
.	TRBV7-3	TRBJ2-2	CASSTGMNTGELFF
.	TRBV15	TRBJ2-3	CATSREGGGYTDTQYF
once	TRBV5-4	TRBJ1-2	CASSRDSYGYTF
.	TRBV11-3	TRBJ1-1	CASSVTVGGQTFF
.	TRBV15	TRBJ1-4	CATSRDRVRIGGRIGSEKLFF
once	TRBV4-3	TRBJ1-1	CASSQQPLMNTEAFF
once	TRBV7-9	TRBJ1-1	CASSLLQALNTEAFF
.	TRBV9	TRBJ1-6	CASSVAPTENSPLHF
few	TRBV2	TRBJ1-2	CASTWTGALGYTF
.	TRBV18	TRBJ2-1	CASSGGIAGLNEQFF
.	TRBV2	TRBJ1-4	CASSERLPGRDEKLFF
.	TRBV7-3	TRBJ2-1	CASSLTLKSQDEQFF
.	TRBV10-3	TRBJ2-2	CAINRGRTGELFF
.	TRBV18	TRBJ2-3	CASSPGDFPTDTQYF
few	TRBV13	TRBJ1-5	CASRDRPQPQHF
.	TRBV5-1	TRBJ2-5	CASSHRLAGLQETQYF